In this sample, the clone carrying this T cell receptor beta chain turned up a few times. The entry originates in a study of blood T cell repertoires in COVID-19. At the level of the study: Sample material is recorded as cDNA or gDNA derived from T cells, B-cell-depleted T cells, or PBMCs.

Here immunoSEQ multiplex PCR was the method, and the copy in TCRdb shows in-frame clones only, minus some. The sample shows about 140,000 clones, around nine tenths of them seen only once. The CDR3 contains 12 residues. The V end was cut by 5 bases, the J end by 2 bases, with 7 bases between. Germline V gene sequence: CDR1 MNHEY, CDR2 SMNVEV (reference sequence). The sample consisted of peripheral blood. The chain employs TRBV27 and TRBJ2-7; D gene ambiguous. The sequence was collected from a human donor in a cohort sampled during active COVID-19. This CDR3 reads CASSPSPYEQYF. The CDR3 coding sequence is TGTGCCAGCAGTCCATCCCCCTACGAGCAGTACTTC.